This T cell receptor (beta chain) comes out of a study of T cell changes during pregnancy in multiple sclerosis. Looked up from germline, CDR1 is LNHNV and CDR2 is YYDKDF (reference sequence). V was shortened by 4 bases and J by 2 bases, with 8 bases between the two germline ends. CDR3 size: 13 residues. The assay was immunoSEQ multiplex PCR, and TCRdb's table has in-frame clones only and misses some. The sample includes approximately 52,000 clones, 80% to 95% of them seen just once. This TCR was recovered from a female donor with multiple sclerosis, enrolled in a pregnancy study. The sequenced sample was CD4+ T cells from peripheral blood mononuclear cells, obtained in the third trimester of pregnancy. The gene calls are TRBV15 and TRBJ2-5; D is perhaps TRBD2 (5 bases). The CDR3: CATSKAGQETQYF. The DNA for the CDR3 is TGTGCCACCAGCAAGGCGGGTCAAGAGACCCAGTACTTC.